The 21 T cell receptor beta chains presented below share a single source sample, sequenced in a study of T cells in Graves' hyperthyroidism and ophthalmopathy. RNA transcripts gave rise to amplified TCR beta CDR3 regions. The HTBI primer set served for first-round RT-PCR of the TCR CDR3. TCRdb used MiXCR to reprocess the multiplex PCR reads, holding one entry per CDR3 protein. The sample shows about 400,000 distinct CDR3 sequences, 11% to 15% of them seen only once. The sequenced material came from blood. These receptor sequences come from a man in his fifties or sixties with Graves' ophthalmopathy.

This clonotype was counted at least ten times. This chain joins TRBV28 and TRBJ2-2; D remains ambiguous. CDR1 is MDHEN, CDR2 SYDVKM, per germline. Trimming stripped 3 bases from V and 6 bases from J, with 14 bases between. The CDR3 spans 15 residues. The CDR3 here is CASSLIGSGPGELFF. The CDR3 DNA follows: TGTGCCAGCAGTTTGATCGGCTCGGGTCCCGGGGAGCTGTTTTTT.

This clonotype was recorded a few times. The chain employs TRBV5-6 and TRBJ2-2, with D unclear. Germline lookup yields CDR1 SGHDT and CDR2 YYEEEE. This CDR3 has 12 residues. With 1 base removed from V and 8 bases from J, the gap between germline ends came to 6 bases. As DNA, the CDR3 is TGTGCCAGCAGCTTGTTTAGTGGGGAGCTGTTTTTT. Encoded protein: CASSLFSGELFF.

This clonotype appeared many times. This chain uses TRBV7-4 with TRBJ1-5; D gene ambiguous. Germline CDR1 SGHVT, CDR2 SQSDAQ. V lost 3 bases, J lost 6 bases, and 9 bases lay in between. This CDR3 is built from 13 residues. As DNA, the CDR3 is TGTGCCAGCAGCTTTATGGTTGCTCAGCCCCAGCATTTT. This encodes CASSFMVAQPQHF.

The chain uses TRBV24-1 and TRBJ2-5; 7 positions match TRBD1. CDR1 is KGHDR and CDR2 is SFDVKD in the germline V gene. The J segment lost 2 bases and the V segment lost 6 bases, leaving 2 bases of the junction unmatched. The CDR3 consists of 13 residues. DNA for the CDR3: TGTGCCACCAGTCAACAGGGGCAAGAGACCCAGTACTTC. Residues: CATSQQGQETQYF.

This clonotype was seen repeatedly, ten times or more. The chain is built from TRBV20-1 and TRBJ1-2; 10 bases line up with TRBD1. V was pared by 2 bases and J by 3 bases, with 9 bases of the junction left unmatched. The CDR3 has 16 residues. CDR1 is DFQATT and CDR2 is SNEGSKA in the germline V gene (reference sequence). As DNA, the CDR3 is TGCAGTGCTAGATCTACACCGGGACAGGGGTACTATGGCTACACCTTC. Its translation is CSARSTPGQGYYGYTF.

This clonotype was seen a handful of times. This chain links TRBV29-1 with TRBJ2-6, with unresolved D. The CDR3 spans 19 residues. The V end lost 6 bases, the J end lost 0 bases, and 24 bases lay between the germline ends. CDR1 and CDR2 (germline): SQVTM, ANQGSEA. DNA for the CDR3: TGCAGCGTGGGCCTGCCGGACCAGCACCGTAACTCTGGGGCCAACGTCCTGACTTTC. Translation gives CSVGLPDQHRNSGANVLTF.

This clonotype came up many times. The chain combines TRBV19 with TRBJ2-5, with TRBD1 matching over 7 bases. This CDR3 spans 16 amino acids. With 5 bases clipped from V and 3 bases from J, the junction kept 12 bases outside the gene matches. Per the germline V gene, CDR1 is LNHDA and CDR2 is SQIVND (reference sequence). This CDR3 is CASSSWDSRQKETQYF. The CDR3 DNA reads TGTGCCAGTAGTTCGTGGGACAGCCGACAGAAAGAGACCCAGTACTTC.

The chain uses TRBV20-1 and TRBJ2-3; TRBD2 matches at 15 bases. V was clipped by 5 bases and J by 2 bases; unmatched bases: 8. This CDR3 comprises 17 residues. Germline V gene data show CDR1 as DFQATT and CDR2 as SNEGSKA (reference sequence). Written as DNA, the CDR3 is TGCAGTGCTGGCGGACTAGCGGGAGGGCCGGTCACAGATACGCAGTATTTT. Its translation: CSAGGLAGGPVTDTQYF.

The chain recombines TRBV5-6 with TRBJ1-5, with 11 bases identical to TRBD1. This CDR3 comprises 16 residues. The V gene end was trimmed by 4 bases and the J gene end by 4 bases; junction bases not matched to a gene: 7. Germline lookup yields CDR1 SGHDT and CDR2 YYEEEE. The CDR3 reads CASSEGTGGKNQPQHF. Written as DNA, the CDR3 is TGTGCCAGCAGCGAAGGGACAGGGGGAAAAAATCAGCCCCAGCATTTT.

The chain carries TRBV3-1 and TRBJ2-5; D remains ambiguous. The CDR3 contains 11 residues. The germline CDR1 and CDR2 sequences are LGHDT and YNNKEL (reference sequence). The V gene lost 4 bases and the J gene lost 6 bases, with 6 bases spanning the gap. The CDR3 DNA is TGTGCCAGCAGCCCCCGAAAGACCCAGTACTTC. The encoded protein is CASSPRKTQYF.

This clonotype occurred a few times. The chain employs TRBV18 and TRBJ2-5, with TRBD1 identical over 7 bases. The CDR3 spans 13 residues. Germline values: CDR1 KGHSH, CDR2 LQKENI. V was clipped by 5 bases and J by 4 bases; unmatched bases: 4. The CDR3 region is CASSMGQPETQYF. CDR3 sequence (DNA): TGTGCCAGCTCAATGGGACAGCCAGAGACCCAGTACTTC.

This clonotype was detected many times. V is TRBV11-2 and J is TRBJ1-1; D is unresolved. The V end lost 5 bases, the J end lost 4 bases, and 14 bases lay between the germline ends. The CDR3 extends over 14 amino acids. CDR1 and CDR2 (germline): SGHAT, FQNNGV. The chain's CDR3 is CASSVKRASTEAFF. As DNA, the CDR3 is TGTGCCAGCAGCGTTAAAAGGGCGTCCACTGAAGCTTTCTTT.

This clonotype was observed at least ten times. This chain connects TRBV3-1 to TRBJ2-1; no clear D gene. Germline values: CDR1 LGHDT, CDR2 YNNKEL (reference sequence). Trimming shortened V by 1 base and J by 6 bases, and 4 bases separated the two germline ends. This CDR3 contains 12 residues. The CDR3 loop is CASSQGPNEQFF. The CDR3 DNA sequence: TGTGCCAGCAGCCAAGGACCCAATGAGCAGTTCTTC.

This clonotype was counted many times. V usage is TRBV12-3 or TRBV12-4 and J usage is TRBJ2-1; D possibly corresponds to TRBD1 (6 bases). The V end lost 4 bases, the J end lost 4 bases, and 14 bases lay between the germline ends. The CDR3 runs 15 residues. CDR3 nucleotides: TGTGCCAGCAGTTCAGAACGGGACAAATACAATGAGCAGTTCTTC. This sequence encodes CASSSERDKYNEQFF.

This clonotype was recorded many times. V is TRBV6-1 and J is TRBJ2-7; D possibly corresponds to TRBD2 (5 bases). The CDR3 is 14 amino acids. Trimming stripped 8 bases from V and 4 bases from J, with 18 bases between. Germline V CDR1 and CDR2: MNHNS, SASEGT. CDR3 sequence (DNA): TGTGCCAGCGCGCTGGCCCCGGGGAATTACGAGCAGTACTTC. It encodes CASALAPGNYEQYF.

V usage is TRBV2 and J usage is TRBJ2-2, with a tentative D call TRBD2 (5 bases). With 7 bases removed from V and 7 bases from J, the gap between germline ends came to 10 bases. Germline V gene data show CDR1 as SNHLY and CDR2 as FYNNEI. CDR3 length equals 12 residues. The CDR3 loop is CASNAGIGELFF. The CDR3 nucleotides are TGTGCCAGCAATGCCGGGATCGGGGAGCTGTTTTTT.

V gene TRBV7-9 combines with J gene TRBJ2-3; 10 bases are shared with TRBD2. This CDR3 has 14 amino acids. Per the germline V gene, CDR1 is SEHNR and CDR2 is FQNEAQ (reference sequence). This CDR3 is CATRSSGSGNTQYF. The CDR3 DNA is TGTGCTACCCGGTCTAGCGGGAGCGGTAATACGCAGTATTTT.

This clonotype was observed at least ten times. CDR3 loop: CASSRGSVYEQYF. In DNA, the CDR3 is TGTGCCAGCAGCCGAGGTTCTGTTTACGAGCAGTACTTC. The chain joins TRBV14 to TRBJ2-7; D not certain. The CDR3 is 13 residues long. Germline CDR1 reads SGHDN; CDR2 reads FVKESK. V lost 4 bases and J 4 bases, leaving 11 bases between the germline ends.

In its sample, this clonotype was seen many times. This sequence joins TRBV6-2 or TRBV6-3 and TRBJ2-7; 7 bases line up with TRBD1. The trim removed 6 bases at V and 1 base at J, leaving 9 bases unmatched. Germline CDR1 reads MNHEY; CDR2 reads SVGEGT. The CDR3 loop spans 15 amino acids. The CDR3 protein is CASRTVGTASYEQYF. CDR3 sequence (DNA): TGTGCCAGCAGAACCGTCGGGACAGCATCCTACGAGCAGTACTTC.

V gene TRBV6-1 combines with J gene TRBJ2-1; D perhaps matches TRBD2 (5 bases). The germline CDR1 and CDR2 sequences are MNHNS and SASEGT. Trimming shortened V by 5 bases and J by 6 bases, and 20 bases separated the two germline ends. The CDR3 extends over 16 amino acids. CDR3 in amino acids: CASSPGLLRLPNEQFF. The CDR3 bases are TGTGCCAGCAGTCCCGGACTCCTCCGACTCCCCAATGAGCAGTTCTTC.

The chain recombines TRBV6-1 with TRBJ1-1, with D hard to call. The CDR3 spans 11 residues. V was clipped by 7 bases and J by 8 bases, with 11 bases between them. Germline-derived CDR1 and CDR2 are MNHNS and SASEGT. The CDR3 nucleotides read TGTGCCAGCATCAGTTTGGCGGAAGCTTTCTTT. Translated: CASISLAEAFF.